These T cell receptor beta chains were read from a single sample in a study of breast tumors, draining lymph nodes, adjacent tissues. TCRdb reanalysed the multiplex PCR reads using MiXCR and keeps one entry per CDR3 protein. Counted here are 13,000 to 15,000 distinct CDR3 sequences, around 50% occurring once; the ten biggest clones make up 30%. Sequenced material: tumor-adjacent breast tissue. The source is a female donor with breast cancer. Some clones in this sample may be carry-over from other donors' samples. CDR3s leave out the opening cysteine and the closing phenylalanine or tryptophan. Each record gives: J gene, V gene, CDR3 protein.

j_call: TRBJ2-7; v_call: TRBV6-5; cdr3_aa: ASSHSATSGRLFNEQY
j_call: TRBJ2-7; v_call: TRBV20-1; cdr3_aa: SARGAGGISYEQY
j_call: TRBJ1-6; v_call: TRBV12-3/TRBV12-4; cdr3_aa: ASSQTGGDSPLH
j_call: TRBJ2-5; v_call: TRBV30; cdr3_aa: AWSIQETQY
j_call: TRBJ2-1; v_call: TRBV6-1; cdr3_aa: ASSETQGPNEQF
j_call: TRBJ1-5; v_call: TRBV6-2/TRBV6-3; cdr3_aa: ASSTRSYSNQPQH
j_call: TRBJ2-7; v_call: TRBV7-8; cdr3_aa: ASSIPDGTETYEQY
j_call: TRBJ1-5; v_call: TRBV20-1; cdr3_aa: SARGQGGNQPQH
j_call: TRBJ1-5; v_call: TRBV10-2; cdr3_aa: ASSDSTGGNQPQH
j_call: TRBJ2-2; v_call: TRBV27; cdr3_aa: ASRFLLRGHAELF
j_call: TRBJ2-5; v_call: TRBV9; cdr3_aa: ASSPRQGPLTQY
j_call: TRBJ1-1; v_call: TRBV5-4; cdr3_aa: ASSLDAGGYNTEAF
j_call: TRBJ2-5; v_call: TRBV4-2; cdr3_aa: ASSQDLGGKETQY
j_call: TRBJ2-3; v_call: TRBV19; cdr3_aa: ASSGGQYTDTQY
j_call: TRBJ2-7; v_call: TRBV20-1; cdr3_aa: SASGRGGLFDEQY
j_call: TRBJ1-6; v_call: TRBV6-2/TRBV6-3; cdr3_aa: ASSYMRPINSPLH
j_call: TRBJ2-7; v_call: TRBV7-4; cdr3_aa: ASPGLAGSYEQY
j_call: TRBJ1-2; v_call: TRBV15; cdr3_aa: ATSRDRTPLGDGYT
j_call: TRBJ2-5; v_call: TRBV7-9; cdr3_aa: ASSVQGAVETQY
j_call: TRBJ2-7; v_call: TRBV12-3/TRBV12-4; cdr3_aa: ASILLAGDYEQY
j_call: TRBJ1-2; v_call: TRBV29-1; cdr3_aa: SVEGRGGNYGYT
j_call: TRBJ2-1; v_call: TRBV29-1; cdr3_aa: SVEVAGGSHNEQF
j_call: TRBJ1-2; v_call: TRBV10-3; cdr3_aa: ATASTGIYT
j_call: TRBJ2-7; v_call: TRBV13; cdr3_aa: ASSETGLAGEEQY
j_call: TRBJ2-3; v_call: TRBV28; cdr3_aa: ASSNSGGNEQY
j_call: TRBJ1-2; v_call: TRBV29-1; cdr3_aa: SVVGLDGYT
j_call: TRBJ1-2; v_call: TRBV6-1; cdr3_aa: ASSLRGSTNYGYT
j_call: TRBJ2-7; v_call: TRBV5-1; cdr3_aa: ASGQSITPGRHYEQY
j_call: TRBJ2-1; v_call: TRBV10-2; cdr3_aa: ASSMGGGYRYNEQF
j_call: TRBJ2-7; v_call: TRBV27; cdr3_aa: ASSSGTGDVPTYEQY
j_call: TRBJ2-5; v_call: TRBV12-3/TRBV12-4; cdr3_aa: ASSVRETQY
j_call: TRBJ1-1; v_call: TRBV24-1; cdr3_aa: ATSGPRAF
j_call: TRBJ2-7; v_call: TRBV7-8; cdr3_aa: ASSFPGLAGEEQY
j_call: TRBJ1-5; v_call: TRBV19; cdr3_aa: ASTRGQASNQPQH
j_call: TRBJ2-1; v_call: TRBV5-1; cdr3_aa: ASSLNRIDEQF